These 14 T cell receptor beta chains were sequenced from one sample in a study of blood T cell repertoires in COVID-19. Clones were sequenced by immunoSEQ multiplex PCR, and TCRdb holds only the in-frame ones, with some missing. The sample consists of approximately 200,000 clones, approximately 88% of them appearing once. The source material was peripheral blood. These receptors originate from a woman aged 25 to 39 with acute or convalescent COVID-19.

The rearrangement joins TRBV27 to TRBJ2-5, with D perhaps TRBD1 (6 bases). In germline, CDR1 is MNHEY, CDR2 SMNVEV (reference sequence). V lost 6 bases, J lost 5 bases, and 16 bases lay in between. CDR3 length equals 14 residues. The chain's CDR3 is CASRLGSTGETQYF. The CDR3, as DNA: TGTGCCAGCAGACTGGGGAGTACAGGGGAGACCCAGTACTTC.

The chain joins TRBV5-6 to TRBJ2-7; 8 nucleotides match TRBD2. The junction had 3 bases not matched to a gene; V was cut back by 3 bases and J by 1 base. CDR1 and CDR2 from the germline V gene are SGHDT and YYEEEE. CDR3 length equals 14 residues. The CDR3 protein is CASSSTSASYEQYF. In nucleotides, the CDR3 is TGTGCCAGCAGCTCGACTAGCGCTTCCTACGAGCAGTACTTC.

The chain uses TRBV5-1 and TRBJ2-3; weak D call: TRBD2 (6 bases). The CDR3 totals 14 residues. V dropped 3 bases and J dropped 4 bases, with 12 bases sitting between them. Germline-derived CDR1 and CDR2 are SGHRS and YFSETQ. Here the CDR3 reads CASSSGTPPDTQYF. The CDR3 coding sequence is TGCGCCAGCAGCTCCGGGACTCCCCCAGATACGCAGTATTTT.

The genes are TRBV29-1 and TRBJ1-1; 8 bases map to TRBD1. J gave up 0 bases and V 6 bases, and 6 bases lay outside the gene matches. CDR1 and CDR2 (germline): SQVTM, ANQGSEA. CDR3 length: 14 residues. The DNA of the CDR3 is TGCAGCGTCGGACAGGGCCCAATGAACACTGAAGCTTTCTTT. Encoded protein: CSVGQGPMNTEAFF. The full variable domain, in which reference TRBV29-1 and TRBJ1-1 provide the parts outside the CDR3, is SAVISQKPSRDICQRGTSLTIQCQVDSQVTMMFWYRQQPGQSLTLIATANQGSEATYESGFVIDKFPISRPNLTFSTLTVSNMSPEDSSIYLCSVGQGPMNTEAFFGQGTRLTVV.

This clone was picked up one time. The CDR3 protein is CAWNRGYQETQYF. CDR3 in DNA: TGTGCCTGGAACCGGGGGTACCAAGAGACCCAGTACTTC. The chain has TRBV30 and TRBJ2-5; a weak D match, TRBD2 (6 bases). Trimming stripped 4 bases from V and 0 bases from J, with 9 bases between. The CDR3 totals 13 residues. Germline loops: CDR1 GTSNPN, CDR2 SVGIG (reference sequence). The whole variable domain, filled in from reference TRBV30 and TRBJ2-5, reads SQTIHQWPATLVQPVGSPLSLECTVEGTSNPNLYWYRQAAGRGLQLLFYSVGIGQISSEVPQNLSASRPQDRQFILSSKKLLLSDSGFYLCAWNRGYQETQYFGPGTRLLVL.

For the CDR3, the DNA is TGTGCCAGCAGCTTAGATCTACGAGATACGCAGTATTTT. It specifies CASSLDLRDTQYF. This chain connects TRBV7-9 to TRBJ2-3, with no clear D. The germline V gene has CDR1 SEHNR and CDR2 FQNEAQ (reference sequence). The CDR3 runs to 13 residues. The ends were cut back, 1 base at V and 5 bases at J, with 7 bases in the middle.

J is TRBJ1-2 and V is TRBV7-9; 9 bases are shared with TRBD1. V trimming: 7 bases; J trimming: 5 bases; junction bases outside the gene matches: 17. Germline V CDR1 and CDR2: SEHNR, FQNEAQ (reference sequence). There are 17 residues in the CDR3. DNA of the CDR3: TGTGCCAGCATCTACTCGGGGACAGGGCCTGGGGAGTATGGCTACACCTTC. Translating it yields CASIYSGTGPGEYGYTF.

The V and J genes are TRBV5-1 and TRBJ1-4, with D maybe TRBD1 (6 bases). Germline V gives CDR1 SGHRS, CDR2 YFSETQ. This CDR3 contains 15 residues. Trimming shortened V by 1 base and J by 8 bases, and 15 bases separated the two germline ends. As DNA, the CDR3 is TGCGCCAGCAGCTTGCGGGGGGCTCGGGAAGAAAAACTGTTTTTT. It specifies CASSLRGAREEKLFF.

V and J are TRBV5-1 and TRBJ1-1; TRBD1 matches 8 bases. The CDR3 is made up of 11 amino acids. V lost 8 bases and J lost 8; bases outside the gene matches: 5. Germline V gives CDR1 SGHRS, CDR2 YFSETQ. CDR3 nucleotides: TGCGCCAGTACAGGGGGAGGAGAAGCTTTCTTT. It yields the protein CASTGGGEAFF. Filled out from reference TRBV5-1 and TRBJ1-1, the complete variable domain reads KAGVTQTPRYLIKTRGQQVTLSCSPISGHRSVSWYQQTPGQGLQFLFEYFSETQRNKGNFPGRFSGRQFSNSRSEMNVSTLELGDSALYLCASTGGGEAFFGQGTRLTVV.

With respect to this clone: Other DNA sequences in the sample encode the same CDR3. The CDR3 region is CASSLAVTGELFF. Here the CDR3 DNA reads TGCGCCAGCAGCTTGGCGGTCACCGGGGAGCTGTTTTTT. V is TRBV5-1 and J is TRBJ2-2; D not certain. Germline loops: CDR1 SGHRS, CDR2 YFSETQ. V lost 0 bases, J lost 4 bases, and 4 bases lay in between. The CDR3 length is 13 residues.

The V call is TRBV2, the J call TRBJ2-7; D perhaps matches TRBD1 (5 bases). This CDR3 has 17 residues. Germline lookup yields CDR1 SNHLY and CDR2 FYNNEI. The germline V and J ends were trimmed by 6 bases and 6 bases, with 27 bases remaining between them. The CDR3 DNA follows: TGTGCCAGCAGGGAGACAGAAACAACCGTATCCGGGTCCGAGCAGTACTTC. Its translation is CASRETETTVSGSEQYF.

CDR3 bases: TGTGCCAGCATAGACAGTGCTAGCACAGATACGCAGTATTTT. It encodes CASIDSASTDTQYF. This chain links TRBV28 with TRBJ2-3; a possible D gene is TRBD1 (5 bases). Germline lookup yields CDR1 MDHEN and CDR2 SYDVKM. V gave up 7 bases and J gave up 0 bases, with 11 bases separating them. CDR3 length: 14 amino acids.

The chain has TRBV5-4 and TRBJ2-7; 7 positions agree with TRBD2. Germline V lookup: CDR1 SGHNT, CDR2 YYREEE (reference sequence). The ends lost 3 bases at V and 5 bases at J; junction bases unmatched: 11. The CDR3 length is 15 residues. Here the CDR3 reads CASSSLADMENEQYF. CDR3 nucleotides: TGTGCCAGCAGCTCTCTAGCGGATATGGAGAACGAGCAGTACTTC.

The gene calls are TRBV6-1 and TRBJ2-7; no firm D call. CDR1 and CDR2 (germline): MNHNS, SASEGT. V lost 1 base, J lost 4 bases, and 14 bases lay in between. The CDR3 runs 15 residues. CDR3 sequence reads: CASSEVAKRLYEQYF. In DNA form, the CDR3 reads TGTGCCAGCAGTGAAGTAGCTAAACGACTGTACGAGCAGTACTTC.